The 31 T cell receptor beta chains below were found in one sample sequenced in a study of cytomegalovirus exposure and HLA in healthy donors (dated by TCRdb to the late 2010s). The library was made by the immunoSEQ multiplex PCR assay. In TCRdb, the immuneACCESS table is reduced to in-frame sequences with V and J assigned. These tables do not hold every clone; where another copy was compared, an unresolved V gene accounts for under half, and the others remain unexplained. This sample gives 150,000 to 180,000 clones in total; 86% of them show up just once. 20% to 25% of the sample lies in the top ten. Sequencing used PBMCs. Receptors were obtained from a man between 18 and 29 years old in good health and CMV-seropositive.

The chain employs TRBV6-5 and TRBJ1-2; weak D call: TRBD1 (5 bases). The CDR3 covers 13 residues. Trimming removed 5 bases from V and 4 bases from J, with 11 bases in between. In germline, CDR1 is MNHEY, CDR2 SVGAGI. The CDR3, as DNA: TGTGCCAGCAGTCTGGCAGGGATCTATGGCTACACCTTC. It is translated as CASSLAGIYGYTF.

The chain has TRBV28 and TRBJ2-7, with 7 bases aligning to TRBD2. The junction had 4 bases not matched to a gene; V was cut back by 2 bases and J by 6 bases. The CDR3 sequence is 13 residues long. Germline V gives CDR1 MDHEN, CDR2 SYDVKM. The CDR3 bases are TGTGCCAGCAGTTTAGGGACTACCTCCGAGCAGTACTTC. It specifies CASSLGTTSEQYF.

The rearrangement links TRBV6-6 to TRBJ1-1, with D unresolved. The CDR3 is 15 residues long. Trimming took 0 bases from V and 1 from J, leaving 9 bases between them. CDR1 is MNHNY, CDR2 SVGAGI, per germline (reference sequence). CDR3 sequence reads: CASSYSRPGNTEAFF. CDR3 bases: TGTGCCAGCAGTTACTCGAGGCCGGGGAACACTGAAGCTTTCTTT.

V is TRBV7-8 and J is TRBJ2-5; 10 bases line up with TRBD2. The CDR3 loop spans 15 amino acids. Germline trimming cut 1 base from V and 5 bases from J; bases unmatched to any gene: 4. Germline-derived CDR1 and CDR2 are SGHVS and FQNEAQ. In DNA, the CDR3 is TGTGCCAGCAGCTTAGTAGCGGGGGGTGTGGAGACCCAGTACTTC. Its translation: CASSLVAGGVETQYF.

V and J are TRBV18 and TRBJ2-2, with a weak D call TRBD1 (5 bases). CDR1 is KGHSH and CDR2 is LQKENI in the germline V gene. The CDR3 is made up of 16 amino acids. Between the trimmed V and J ends, which lost 0 bases and 2 bases, there was a span of 10 bases. CDR3 bases: TGTGCCAGCTCACCACCCAGGGCTAGTAACACCGGGGAGCTGTTTTTT. It encodes CASSPPRASNTGELFF.

This clone was recorded once. The rearrangement joins TRBV6-5 to TRBJ2-1, with 7 bases aligning to TRBD2. The CDR3 extends over 16 amino acids. Losses at the gene ends were 4 bases for V and 3 bases for J; bases not matched to a gene: 9. Germline assignment: CDR1 MNHEY and CDR2 SVGAGI. CDR3 residues: CASSFLSSGIYNEQFF. The CDR3 coding sequence is TGTGCCAGCAGTTTCCTATCTAGCGGAATCTACAATGAGCAGTTCTTC.

The chain joins TRBV9 to TRBJ2-1, with TRBD1 as a possible D gene (5 bases). This CDR3 has 14 residues. Germline CDR1 is SGDLS and CDR2 is YYNGEE. V was cut by 5 bases and J by 0 bases, with 9 bases left in between. In nucleotides, the CDR3 is TGTGCCAGCAGTGGGGCCTCCTCCTACAATGAGCAGTTCTTC. Protein sequence: CASSGASSYNEQFF.

V usage is TRBV4-2 and J usage is TRBJ2-7; TRBD2 agrees at 8 bases. This CDR3 comprises 11 residues. Germline CDR1 and CDR2: LGHNA and YNFKEQ. The CDR3 sequence: CASSQELAASV. CDR3 sequence (DNA): TGTGCCAGCAGCCAAGAACTAGCGGCGTCCGTC.

This clone was observed a handful of times. This chain joins TRBV29-1 and TRBJ1-1; D gene unclear. Trimming removed 3 bases at V and 2 bases at J, with 13 bases between. CDR1 is SQVTM and CDR2 is ANQGSEA in the germline V gene. This CDR3 is built from 14 residues. As DNA, the CDR3 is TGCAGCGTTGACTATCGGAGACCAAACACTGAAGCTTTCTTT. It translates to CSVDYRRPNTEAFF.

The rearrangement joins TRBV9 to TRBJ2-3; D might be TRBD2 (6 bases). CDR3 size: 15 residues. Germline V gene data show CDR1 as SGDLS and CDR2 as YYNGEE. Trimming removed 4 bases at V and 2 bases at J, with 14 bases between. The CDR3 here is CASSTDGGFTDTQYF. The CDR3 DNA reads TGTGCCAGCAGCACCGACGGAGGGTTCACAGATACGCAGTATTTT.

The rearrangement links TRBV7-7 to TRBJ2-5; 10 bases align to TRBD2. V trimming: 4 bases; J trimming: 4 bases; junction bases outside the gene matches: 12. CDR3 size: 17 residues. CDR1 is SSHAT and CDR2 is FNYEAQ in the germline V gene (reference sequence). The CDR3 loop is CASSSPSGGAFGETQYF. CDR3 DNA sequence: TGTGCCAGCAGCTCCCCGAGCGGGGGGGCCTTCGGAGAGACCCAGTACTTC.

The V and J genes are TRBV5-1 and TRBJ2-5, with unresolved D. This CDR3 has 12 residues. CDR1 SGHRS and CDR2 YFSETQ come from the germline V gene. Trimming stripped 1 base from V and 5 bases from J, with 6 bases between. This CDR3 is CASSLRFETQYF. The CDR3 bases are TGCGCCAGCAGCTTGCGGTTCGAGACCCAGTACTTC.

The rearrangement uses TRBV7-9 and TRBJ2-2; the match to TRBD1 covers 8 bases. The CDR3 extends over 17 amino acids. Germline CDR1 and CDR2: SEHNR and FQNEAQ (reference sequence). The ends lost 4 bases at V and 1 base at J; junction bases unmatched: 8. CDR3 sequence: CASSSYRTGRNTGELFF. The CDR3 nucleotides are TGTGCCAGCAGCTCGTACCGGACAGGGCGGAACACCGGGGAGCTGTTTTTT. Full variable domain (remainder filled in from reference TRBV7-9 and TRBJ2-2): DTGVSQNPRHKITKRGQNVTFRCDPISEHNRLYWYRQTLGQGPEFLTYFQNEAQLEKSRLLSDRFSAERPKGSFSTLEIQRTEQGDSAMYLCASSSYRTGRNTGELFFGEGSRLTVL.

The chain is built from TRBV19 and TRBJ1-2; tentatively, D is TRBD1 (5 bases). The ends were cut back, 3 bases at V and 4 bases at J, with 18 bases in the middle. This CDR3 comprises 16 residues. In germline, CDR1 is LNHDA, CDR2 SQIVND (reference sequence). CDR3 protein: CASSIRPREVGYGYTF. Written as DNA, the CDR3 is TGTGCCAGTAGTATCAGGCCCAGGGAGGTAGGCTATGGCTACACCTTC.

The J gene is TRBJ2-7, the V gene TRBV9, with D possibly matching TRBD2 (6 bases). Per the germline V gene, CDR1 is SGDLS and CDR2 is YYNGEE. Deletions cut 3 bases from V and 6 bases from J, with 19 bases between. The CDR3 has 15 amino acids. The CDR3 DNA sequence: TGTGCCAGCAGCGGACCCCCCCCCGGGAGCAGCGAGCAGTACTTC. Translated: CASSGPPPGSSEQYF.

The chain is built from TRBV4-3 and TRBJ2-7, with D perhaps TRBD1 (6 bases). CDR3 size: 21 residues. Germline V gives CDR1 LGHNA, CDR2 YSLEER. V lost 0 bases to trimming and J lost 0 bases, with 27 bases between them. The CDR3 nucleotides are TGCGCCAGCAGCCAAGAGTCCTGTGGGAGAGGGCCAGCGGACAGCTCCTACGAGCAGTACTTC. Protein: CASSQESCGRGPADSSYEQYF.

V is TRBV7-8 and J is TRBJ2-1; no firm D call. Per germline, CDR1 SGHVS and CDR2 FQNEAQ. V was trimmed by 3 bases and J by 7 bases, leaving 16 bases between them. The CDR3 extends over 15 amino acids. CDR3 residues: CASSFRRFGVNEQFF. In nucleotides, the CDR3 is TGTGCCAGCAGCTTTAGGCGGTTCGGTGTGAATGAGCAGTTCTTC.

The V and J genes are TRBV7-6 and TRBJ2-6; TRBD1 matches at 9 bases. Per germline, CDR1 SGHVS and CDR2 FNYEAQ. The CDR3 is made up of 17 amino acids. V gave up 8 bases and J gave up 0 bases; unmatched junction bases: 8. CDR3 sequence: CASGWTGEPSGANVLTF. For the CDR3, the DNA is TGTGCCAGCGGATGGACAGGGGAACCCTCTGGGGCCAACGTCCTGACTTTC.

This chain joins TRBV2 and TRBJ2-3; 9 positions match TRBD1. V shed 5 bases, J shed 1 base, and the junction held 4 bases outside the gene matches. The length of the CDR3 is 15 residues. Germline V CDR1 and CDR2: SNHLY, FYNNEI. DNA for the CDR3: TGTGCCAGCAGTTCCGACAGGGGGGGCACAGATACGCAGTATTTT. Translated: CASSSDRGGTDTQYF.

Only one count was recorded for this clone. The chain carries TRBV5-6 and TRBJ1-5; TRBD1 agrees at 8 bases. The V and J ends lost 7 bases and 4 bases, in that order; junction bases with no gene match: 4. Germline V gene lookup returns CDR1 SGHDT and CDR2 YYEEEE. This CDR3 is 13 amino acids long. CDR3 DNA sequence: TGTGCCAGCGGAACAGGGGGAAATCAGCCCCAGCATTTT. Protein product: CASGTGGNQPQHF.

The chain has TRBV9 and TRBJ2-5, with D possibly TRBD2 on 6 matching bases. Trimming stripped 0 bases from V and 1 base from J, with 13 bases between. Germline CDR1 and CDR2: SGDLS and YYNGEE. The CDR3 covers 16 residues. Written as DNA, the CDR3 is TGTGCCAGCAGCGTAGGGGGTAGCGGAGTCCAAGAGACCCAGTACTTC. It encodes CASSVGGSGVQETQYF. Filled out from reference TRBV9 and TRBJ2-5, the complete variable domain reads DSGVTQTPKHLITATGQRVTLRCSPRSGDLSVYWYQQSLDQGLQFLIQYYNGEERAKGNILERFSAQQFPDLHSELNLSSLELGDSALYFCASSVGGSGVQETQYFGPGTRLLVL.

This clone was found a few times. This sequence joins TRBV18 and TRBJ2-7; no firm D call. CDR3 size: 11 residues. Germline V gene lookup returns CDR1 KGHSH and CDR2 LQKENI. The V and J ends lost 2 bases and 6 bases respectively, with 5 bases between them. The CDR3 nucleotides read TGTGCCAGCTCACCAACGGGCGAGCAGTACTTC. Protein: CASSPTGEQYF.

On this clone itself: This sample also contains other DNA sequences that code for the same CDR3. V gene TRBV4-3 combines with J gene TRBJ2-6; D gene uncertain. Between the trimmed V and J ends, which lost 0 bases and 1 base, there was a span of 7 bases. CDR1 and CDR2 (germline): LGHNA, YSLEER. CDR3 length equals 16 residues. Written as DNA, the CDR3 is TGCGCCAGCAGCCAAGATCGGAGTTCTGGGGCCAACGTCCTGACTTTC. It codes for CASSQDRSSGANVLTF.

The V call is TRBV7-6, the J call TRBJ2-1; D is possibly TRBD1 (6 bases). Trimming took 5 bases from V and 0 from J, leaving 11 bases between them. This CDR3 is built from 15 residues. Germline CDR1 reads SGHVS; CDR2 reads FNYEAQ. CDR3 region: CASSPQGSSYNEQFF. The DNA for the CDR3 is TGTGCCAGCAGCCCTCAGGGGAGCTCCTACAATGAGCAGTTCTTC.

This clone was found once. V and J are TRBV5-6 and TRBJ1-3, with a possible D match to TRBD1 (5 bases). Germline CDR1 reads SGHDT; CDR2 reads YYEEEE. The CDR3 sequence is 13 residues long. V lost 3 bases and J lost 4, with 8 bases in between. CDR3 nucleotides: TGTGCCAGCAGCTCCACAGGAGGAAACACCATATATTTT. Translation: CASSSTGGNTIYF.

V and J are TRBV5-1 and TRBJ2-2; no definite D call. The CDR3 sequence is 12 residues long. Germline CDR1 SGHRS, CDR2 YFSETQ. Trimming shortened V by 3 bases and J by 7 bases, and 7 bases separated the two germline ends. CDR3 protein: CASSSPVGELFF. The DNA of the CDR3 is TGCGCCAGCAGCTCCCCCGTCGGGGAGCTGTTTTTT.

The chain's CDR3 is CASRKTSDTGELFF. The CDR3 nucleotides read TGTGCCAGCAGGAAGACTTCCGACACCGGGGAGCTGTTTTTT. The V gene is TRBV7-9, the J gene TRBJ2-2; D remains ambiguous. V lost 6 bases and J lost 3, with 11 bases in between. Looked up from germline, CDR1 is SEHNR and CDR2 is FQNEAQ (reference sequence). The CDR3 consists of 14 residues. The variable domain in full, with the rest retrieved from reference TRBV7-9 and TRBJ2-2, is DTGVSQNPRHKITKRGQNVTFRCDPISEHNRLYWYRQTLGQGPEFLTYFQNEAQLEKSRLLSDRFSAERPKGSFSTLEIQRTEQGDSAMYLCASRKTSDTGELFFGEGSRLTVL.

The CDR3 reads CASSQPGTGKNEQFF. The CDR3 nucleotides are TGCGCCAGCAGCCAACCCGGGACAGGGAAAAATGAGCAGTTCTTC. The chain is built from TRBV4-1 and TRBJ2-1; TRBD1 agrees at 9 bases. The CDR3 runs 15 residues. Germline CDR1 is MGHRA and CDR2 is YSYEKL. Losses at the gene ends were 2 bases for V and 7 bases for J; bases not matched to a gene: 6.

The CDR3 DNA reads TGTGCCAGCAGCTTAGTATCTGGAAACACCATATATTTT. It encodes CASSLVSGNTIYF. This sequence joins TRBV7-9 and TRBJ1-3, with unresolved D. The CDR3 has 13 residues. Germline V lookup: CDR1 SEHNR, CDR2 FQNEAQ (reference sequence). Trimming stripped 1 base from V and 1 base from J, with 2 bases between.

The chain employs TRBV19 and TRBJ1-3; D gene unclear. The germline V and J ends were trimmed by 5 bases and 0 bases, with 11 bases remaining between them. The CDR3 consists of 15 residues. From germline, CDR1 is LNHDA and CDR2 SQIVND (reference sequence). DNA for the CDR3: TGTGCCAGTAGTGAAGACATGATCTCTGGAAACACCATATATTTT. Residues: CASSEDMISGNTIYF.

The chain joins TRBV6-4 to TRBJ2-3; 8 nucleotides align to TRBD2. The CDR3 spans 15 residues. J lost 2 bases, V lost 2 bases, and 3 bases had no gene match. Germline values: CDR1 MRHNA, CDR2 SNTAGT. CDR3 region: CASSDAGGATDTQYF. DNA for the CDR3: TGTGCCAGCAGTGACGCCGGGGGGGCCACAGATACGCAGTATTTT.